This T cell receptor beta chain came from a study of HIV-infected patients and healthy controls. In its sample, this clonotype was seen many times. All unsorted peripheral T cells were captured because whole blood was used without fractionation. cDNA was made from around 0.5 ug RNA using alpha and beta constant primers. Using multiplexing indices, alpha and beta chain libraries were generated apart by chain-specific third strand synthesis. In TCRdb, the 5' RACE reads were re-called with MiXCR into one record per CDR3 protein. The table lists approximately 9,600 distinct CDR3 sequences, roughly 5% of them singletons. Germline CDR1 and CDR2: MNHNS and SASEGT. J lost 7 bases, V lost 5 bases, and 12 bases had no gene match. The CDR3 length is 16 residues.

The receptor's source is an adult with HIV infection. The V call is TRBV6-1, the J call TRBJ2-2; TRBD2 matches at 8 bases. Here the sequenced sample was blood, taken before antiretroviral therapy. CDR3 coding DNA: TGTGCCAGCAGTCCAACAAGCGGGGGTATCGGCGGGGAGCTGTTTTTT. Its protein is CASSPTSGGIGGELFF.